The rows below give T cell receptor beta chains drawn from one sample of a study of cytomegalovirus exposure and HLA in healthy donors. Sequencing used immunoSEQ multiplex PCR; TCRdb keeps in-frame clones, though not all of them. The sample yields 150,000 or so clones, over 65% seen once. The sequenced material came from PBMCs. The receptors come from a woman in her thirties or forties in good health and CMV-seronegative. CDR3s include the opening cysteine and the closing phenylalanine or tryptophan. D genes are given only for firm matches. Expanded clones get a size class; other rows say once, few or many, or leave the size out.

clone_size: -; d_call: -; v_call: TRBV7-9; j_call: TRBJ2-2; cdr3_nt: TGTGCCAGCAGCTTAGAGATTGGCACCTCGAACACCGGGGAGCTGTTTTTT; cdr3_aa: CASSLEIGTSNTGELFF
clone_size: -; d_call: TRBD2; v_call: TRBV2; j_call: TRBJ2-2; cdr3_nt: TGTGCCAGCAGTGTATTAGCGGGGGGTACAATGACCGGGGAGCTGTTTTTT; cdr3_aa: CASSVLAGGTMTGELFF
clone_size: -; d_call: TRBD2; v_call: TRBV7-2; j_call: TRBJ2-1; cdr3_nt: TGTGCCAGCAGCCCGAGACTAGCACCCGAGCAGTTCTTC; cdr3_aa: CASSPRLAPEQFF
clone_size: -; d_call: -; v_call: TRBV18; j_call: TRBJ1-1; cdr3_nt: TGTGCCAGCTCACCAGGGAGGTTCACTGAAGCTTTCTTT; cdr3_aa: CASSPGRFTEAFF
clone_size: -; d_call: TRBD1; v_call: TRBV4-1; j_call: TRBJ1-5; cdr3_nt: TGCGCCAGCAGCCATACACCGGGACAGGGGGCACGCAATCAGCCCCAGCATTTT; cdr3_aa: CASSHTPGQGARNQPQHF
clone_size: -; d_call: TRBD1; v_call: TRBV15; j_call: TRBJ2-7; cdr3_nt: TGTGCCACCAGCCGCCTGGGACAGGGCTCCTACGAGCAGTACTTC; cdr3_aa: CATSRLGQGSYEQYF
clone_size: -; d_call: -; v_call: TRBV4-1; j_call: TRBJ1-2; cdr3_nt: TGCGCCAGCAGCCAAATCTCAGGGATTGCCGATGGCTACACCTTC; cdr3_aa: CASSQISGIADGYTF
clone_size: once; d_call: -; v_call: TRBV4-1; j_call: TRBJ1-4; cdr3_nt: TGCGCCAGCAGCCAAGATCGGACGGGAAATGAAAAACTGTTTTTT; cdr3_aa: CASSQDRTGNEKLFF
clone_size: -; d_call: -; v_call: TRBV7-2; j_call: TRBJ1-5; cdr3_nt: TGTGCCAGCAGCTTAGGGGGGGGAGCAAATCAGCCCCAGCATTTT; cdr3_aa: CASSLGGGANQPQHF
clone_size: -; d_call: -; v_call: TRBV7-2; j_call: TRBJ1-6; cdr3_nt: TGTGCCAGCAGGCCCACAGGGTTGAATTCACCCCTCCACTTT; cdr3_aa: CASRPTGLNSPLHF
clone_size: -; d_call: TRBD2; v_call: TRBV6-5; j_call: TRBJ2-1; cdr3_nt: TGTGCCAGCAGGTTAGCGGGGACCGATGAGCAGTTCTTC; cdr3_aa: CASRLAGTDEQFF
clone_size: -; d_call: -; v_call: TRBV9; j_call: TRBJ2-1; cdr3_nt: TGTGCCAGCAGCGAGGGGTCTAGCTACAATGAGCAGTTCTTC; cdr3_aa: CASSEGSSYNEQFF
clone_size: -; d_call: -; v_call: TRBV19; j_call: TRBJ2-3; cdr3_nt: TGTGCCAGTAGAGGCACAGAGTCAGATACGCAGTATTTT; cdr3_aa: CASRGTESDTQYF
clone_size: -; d_call: TRBD1; v_call: TRBV5-6; j_call: TRBJ2-1; cdr3_nt: TGTGCCAGCAGCCCCCTCGGACAGGGAACTAACAATGAGCAGTTCTTC; cdr3_aa: CASSPLGQGTNNEQFF
clone_size: -; d_call: -; v_call: TRBV29-1; j_call: TRBJ1-1; cdr3_nt: TGCAGCGTTGAGTCAGGGGACGTCACTGAAGCTTTCTTT; cdr3_aa: CSVESGDVTEAFF